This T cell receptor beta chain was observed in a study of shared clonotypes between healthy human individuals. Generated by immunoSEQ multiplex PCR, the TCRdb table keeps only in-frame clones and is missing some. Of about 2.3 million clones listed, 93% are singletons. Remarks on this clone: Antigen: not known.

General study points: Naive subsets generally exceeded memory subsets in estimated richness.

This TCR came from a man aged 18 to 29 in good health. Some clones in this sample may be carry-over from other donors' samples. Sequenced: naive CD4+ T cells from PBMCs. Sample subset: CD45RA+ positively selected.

As DNA, the CDR3 is TGCAGCGTTGAAAGGGCAGAGGCCAACGTCCTGACTTTC. Translating it yields CSVERAEANVLTF. The rearrangement links TRBV29-1 to TRBJ2-6; D remains unclear. The germline gives CDR1 SQVTM, CDR2 ANQGSEA. V lost 2 bases to trimming and J lost 6 bases, with 8 bases between them. The CDR3 length is 13 residues. Full variable domain (outside the CDR3, taken from reference TRBV29-1 and TRBJ2-6): SAVISQKPSRDICQRGTSLTIQCQVDSQVTMMFWYRQQPGQSLTLIATANQGSEATYESGFVIDKFPISRPNLTFSTLTVSNMSPEDSSIYLCSVERAEANVLTFGAGSRLTVL.